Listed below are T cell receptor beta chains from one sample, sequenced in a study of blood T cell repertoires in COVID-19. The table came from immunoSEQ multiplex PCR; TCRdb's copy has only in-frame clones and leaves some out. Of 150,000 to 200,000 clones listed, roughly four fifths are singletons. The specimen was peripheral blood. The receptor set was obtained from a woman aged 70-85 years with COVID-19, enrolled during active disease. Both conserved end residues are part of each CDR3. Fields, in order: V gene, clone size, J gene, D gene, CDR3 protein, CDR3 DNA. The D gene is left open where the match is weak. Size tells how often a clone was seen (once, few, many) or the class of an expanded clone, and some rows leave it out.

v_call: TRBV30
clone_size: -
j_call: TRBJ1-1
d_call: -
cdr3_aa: CAWSAGLARTQAFF
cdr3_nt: TGTGCCTGGAGTGCAGGACTCGCCCGAACCCAAGCTTTCTTT

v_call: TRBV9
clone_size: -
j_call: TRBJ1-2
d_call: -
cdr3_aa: CASSVDRNYGYTF
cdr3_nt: TGTGCCAGCAGCGTAGACAGGAACTATGGCTACACCTTC

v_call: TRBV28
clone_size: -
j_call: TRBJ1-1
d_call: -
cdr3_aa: CASSLLNTEAFF
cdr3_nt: TGTGCCAGCAGTTTATTAAACACTGAAGCTTTCTTT

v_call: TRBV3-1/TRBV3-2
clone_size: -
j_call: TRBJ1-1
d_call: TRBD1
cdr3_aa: CASSRTSTGGNTEAFF
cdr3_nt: TGTGCCAGCAGCCGTACCTCGACAGGGGGCAACACTGAAGCTTTCTTT

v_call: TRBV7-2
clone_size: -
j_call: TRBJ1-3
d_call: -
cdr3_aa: CASSPGWDGNTIYF
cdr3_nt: TGTGCCAGCAGCCCGGGGTGGGATGGAAACACCATATATTTT

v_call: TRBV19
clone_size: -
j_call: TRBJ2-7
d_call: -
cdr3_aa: CASSIRRGFYEQYF
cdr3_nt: TGTGCCAGTAGTATCCGACGGGGGTTCTACGAGCAGTACTTC

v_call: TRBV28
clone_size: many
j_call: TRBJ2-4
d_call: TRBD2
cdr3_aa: CASIPGGEAKNIQYF
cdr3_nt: TGTGCCAGCATCCCGGGAGGGGAAGCCAAAAACATTCAGTACTTC

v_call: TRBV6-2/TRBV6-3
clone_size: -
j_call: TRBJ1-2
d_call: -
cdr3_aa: CASSGADLYGYTF
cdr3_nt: TGTGCCAGCAGTGGGGCAGACCTCTATGGCTACACCTTC

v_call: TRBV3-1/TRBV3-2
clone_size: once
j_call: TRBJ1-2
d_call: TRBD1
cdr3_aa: CASSLQGRYNYGYTF
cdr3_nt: TGTGCCAGCAGCCTACAGGGGAGATATAACTATGGCTACACCTTC

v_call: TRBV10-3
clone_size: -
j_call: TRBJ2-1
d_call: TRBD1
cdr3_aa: CAISESGGEYNEQFF
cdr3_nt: TGTGCCATCAGTGAATCAGGGGGCGAATACAATGAGCAGTTCTTC

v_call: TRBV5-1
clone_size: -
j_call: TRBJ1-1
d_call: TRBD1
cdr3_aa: CASSSFDRVGTEAFF
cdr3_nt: TGCGCCAGCAGCTCCTTCGACAGGGTCGGCACTGAAGCTTTCTTT

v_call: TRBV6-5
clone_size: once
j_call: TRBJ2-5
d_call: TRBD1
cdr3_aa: CASSYLQGADETQYF
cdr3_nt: TGTGCCAGCAGTTACCTACAGGGGGCCGACGAGACCCAGTACTTC

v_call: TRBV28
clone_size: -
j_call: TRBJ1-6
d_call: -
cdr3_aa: CASRTANSPLHF
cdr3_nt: TGTGCCAGCAGGACAGCGAATTCACCCCTCCACTTT

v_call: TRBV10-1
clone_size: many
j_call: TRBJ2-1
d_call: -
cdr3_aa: CASSESTTEQFF
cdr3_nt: TGCGCCAGCAGTGAGTCGACAACTGAGCAGTTCTTC

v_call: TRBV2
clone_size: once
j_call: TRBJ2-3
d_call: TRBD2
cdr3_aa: CASSGEGIRADTQYF
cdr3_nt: TGTGCCAGCAGTGGGGAGGGAATCCGCGCAGATACGCAGTATTTT

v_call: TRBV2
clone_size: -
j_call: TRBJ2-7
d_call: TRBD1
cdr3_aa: CASRQGIIVEQYF
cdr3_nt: TGTGCCAGCCGACAGGGTATTATTGTCGAGCAGTACTTC

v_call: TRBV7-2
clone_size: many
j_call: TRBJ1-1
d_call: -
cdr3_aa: CASSLGVQMNTEAFF
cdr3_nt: TGTGCCAGCAGCTTAGGAGTACAGATGAACACTGAAGCTTTCTTT

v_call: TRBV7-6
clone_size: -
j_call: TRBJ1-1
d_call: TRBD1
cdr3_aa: CASSPHRGEMNTEAFF
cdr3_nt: TGTGCCAGCAGCCCCCACAGGGGCGAAATGAACACTGAAGCTTTCTTT

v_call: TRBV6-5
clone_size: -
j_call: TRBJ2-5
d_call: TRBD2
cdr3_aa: CASKRASGTLETQYF
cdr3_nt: TGTGCCAGCAAACGAGCTAGCGGTACCTTAGAGACCCAGTACTTC

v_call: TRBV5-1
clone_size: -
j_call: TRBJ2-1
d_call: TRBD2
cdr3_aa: CASSFSGRAVNEQFF
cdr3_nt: TGCGCCAGCAGCTTTAGCGGGAGGGCCGTCAATGAGCAGTTCTTC

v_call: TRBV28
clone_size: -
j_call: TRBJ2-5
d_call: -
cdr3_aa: CASSHPVGGKTQYF
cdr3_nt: TGTGCCAGCAGTCACCCGGTCGGGGGAAAGACCCAGTACTTC

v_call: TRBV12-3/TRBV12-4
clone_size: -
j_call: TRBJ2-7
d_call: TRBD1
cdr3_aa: CASIRTGGYEQYF
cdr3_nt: TGTGCCAGCATCCGGACAGGGGGCTACGAGCAGTACTTC